The 13 T cell receptor beta chains below come from one sample, sequenced in a study of T cell repertoires and HLA-DP antigens. The assay was immunoSEQ multiplex PCR, and TCRdb's table has in-frame clones only and misses some. This table has about 110,000 clones, around 93% appearing once. These receptors are not linked to any known antigen. Sequencing was performed on CD4+ T cells from PBMCs. The source of these receptors is a woman in her late teens or twenties in good health and CMV-seronegative.

J is TRBJ2-3 and V is TRBV27; D possibly matches TRBD1 or TRBD2 (6 bases each). Between the trimmed V and J ends, which lost 5 bases and 5 bases, there was a span of 14 bases. Germline CDR1 reads MNHEY; CDR2 reads SMNVEV (reference sequence). This CDR3 region has 14 residues. CDR3 sequence: CASSLQGGRDTQYF. DNA for the CDR3: TGTGCCAGCAGTCTCCAAGGGGGGCGAGATACGCAGTATTTT.

The V gene is TRBV5-6, the J gene TRBJ1-1; D is possibly TRBD1 (5 bases). Germline V gene sequence: CDR1 SGHDT, CDR2 YYEEEE. The CDR3 extends over 13 amino acids. The germline V and J ends were trimmed by 0 bases and 4 bases, with 7 bases remaining between them. The CDR3 loop reads CASSLGRGTEAFF. The CDR3 DNA follows: TGTGCCAGCAGCTTGGGGAGGGGCACTGAAGCTTTCTTT.

The genes are TRBV19 and TRBJ2-1; D possibly matches TRBD1 or TRBD2 (5 bases each). Trimming stripped 2 bases from V and 8 bases from J, with 31 bases between. Germline V lookup: CDR1 LNHDA, CDR2 SQIVND (reference sequence). The CDR3 loop spans 20 amino acids. In DNA form, the CDR3 reads TGTGCCAGTAGTATACGGTTGGGGCCCCGGGGCGGTCAACGCCGGGATGAGCAGTTCTTC. It is translated as CASSIRLGPRGGQRRDEQFF.

The rearrangement uses TRBV12-5 and TRBJ2-5; D call uncertain. The CDR3 has 14 amino acids. V lost 7 bases and J 3 bases, leaving 15 bases between the germline ends. Germline-derived CDR1 and CDR2 are LGHNT and FRNRAP. CDR3 nucleotides: TGTGCTAGTGCCGACCCCGGGCCTAAAGAGACCCAGTACTTC. Encoded protein: CASADPGPKETQYF.

The rearrangement joins TRBV10-3 to TRBJ2-1; no firm D call. The germline gives CDR1 ENHRY, CDR2 SYGVKD. The CDR3 has 12 residues. Trimming cost V 4 bases and J 5 bases, with 6 bases left between them. The CDR3 DNA follows: TGTGCCATCAGTGCCTTGGACAATGAGCAGTTCTTC. This translates into CAISALDNEQFF.

This clone turned up a few times. V usage is TRBV6-5 and J usage is TRBJ1-2; D call uncertain. V was shortened by 6 bases and J by 3 bases, with 14 bases between the two germline ends. In germline, CDR1 is MNHEY, CDR2 SVGAGI. The CDR3 contains 14 residues. The CDR3 is CASSPDGMHYGYTF. The CDR3 coding sequence is TGTGCCAGCAGCCCGGACGGTATGCACTATGGCTACACCTTC.

This chain uses TRBV7-9 with TRBJ2-3; 12 bases align to TRBD2. V shed 6 bases, J shed 2 bases, and the junction held 15 bases outside the gene matches. CDR3 length equals 19 residues. Germline CDR1 and CDR2: SEHNR and FQNEAQ (reference sequence). This CDR3 reads CASRHNPSGRAFDTDTQYF. CDR3 nucleotide sequence: TGTGCCAGCAGGCATAATCCTAGCGGGAGGGCCTTCGACACAGATACGCAGTATTTT.

This chain connects TRBV7-9 to TRBJ2-3, with 8 bases aligning to TRBD1. V lost 8 bases to trimming and J lost 1 base; unmatched junction nucleotides: 8. Germline assignment: CDR1 SEHNR and CDR2 FQNEAQ (reference sequence). The CDR3 runs 15 residues. CDR3 region: CASLEQGDGTDTQYF. In DNA form, the CDR3 reads TGTGCCAGCCTAGAACAGGGGGATGGCACAGATACGCAGTATTTT.

This rearrangement joins TRBV30 to TRBJ2-1; 9 bases are shared with TRBD2. CDR3 size: 18 residues. Losses at the gene ends were 4 bases for V and 8 bases for J; bases not matched to a gene: 21. Germline V gene data show CDR1 as GTSNPN and CDR2 as SVGIG (reference sequence). CDR3 amino acids: CAWKRHTRPSGITDEQFF. The CDR3 DNA reads TGTGCCTGGAAACGTCATACCCGGCCTAGCGGGATAACCGATGAGCAGTTCTTC.

The chain is built from TRBV5-4 and TRBJ2-7; 10 bases match TRBD1. Trimming took 4 bases from V and 4 from J; bases not matched to a gene: 5. This CDR3 has 14 amino acids. Germline V lookup: CDR1 SGHNT, CDR2 YYREEE (reference sequence). CDR3 DNA sequence: TGTGCCAGCAGCAAGGGACAGGGGAATTACGAGCAGTACTTC. Translation: CASSKGQGNYEQYF.

This clone was picked up one time. V usage is TRBV29-1 and J usage is TRBJ1-4; D remains unclear. CDR1 SQVTM and CDR2 ANQGSEA come from the germline V gene. There are 17 residues in the CDR3. V dropped 4 bases and J dropped 0 bases, with 18 bases sitting between them. CDR3 nucleotides: TGCAGCGTTGCCGGGTGGGCCAGGAACGCAACTAATGAAAAACTGTTTTTT. Protein: CSVAGWARNATNEKLFF.

The chain employs TRBV7-2 and TRBJ2-2; no definite D call. The CDR3 is 15 residues long. V was trimmed by 5 bases and J by 9 bases, leaving 19 bases between them. CDR1 and CDR2 from the germline V gene are SGHTA and FQGNSA. CDR3 DNA sequence: TGTGCCAGCAGCCGCACCGGGCGAGACCCGTGGGAGCTGTTTTTT. Translation: CASSRTGRDPWELFF.

This clone was recorded only once. The V and J genes are TRBV11-2 and TRBJ2-5; 9 positions agree with TRBD1. Looked up from germline, CDR1 is SGHAT and CDR2 is FQNNGV. This CDR3 region has 14 residues. The V segment lost 5 bases and the J segment 2 bases; nucleotides outside the gene matches: 3. The CDR3 is CASSKDRGQETQYF. CDR3 nucleotides: TGTGCCAGCAGCAAAGACAGGGGGCAAGAGACCCAGTACTTC. The full variable domain, rest sourced from reference TRBV11-2 and TRBJ2-5, is EAGVAQSPRYKIIEKRQSVAFWCNPISGHATLYWYQQILGQGPKLLIQFQNNGVVDDSQLPKDRFSAERLKGVDSTLKIQPAKLEDSAVYLCASSKDRGQETQYFGPGTRLLVL.